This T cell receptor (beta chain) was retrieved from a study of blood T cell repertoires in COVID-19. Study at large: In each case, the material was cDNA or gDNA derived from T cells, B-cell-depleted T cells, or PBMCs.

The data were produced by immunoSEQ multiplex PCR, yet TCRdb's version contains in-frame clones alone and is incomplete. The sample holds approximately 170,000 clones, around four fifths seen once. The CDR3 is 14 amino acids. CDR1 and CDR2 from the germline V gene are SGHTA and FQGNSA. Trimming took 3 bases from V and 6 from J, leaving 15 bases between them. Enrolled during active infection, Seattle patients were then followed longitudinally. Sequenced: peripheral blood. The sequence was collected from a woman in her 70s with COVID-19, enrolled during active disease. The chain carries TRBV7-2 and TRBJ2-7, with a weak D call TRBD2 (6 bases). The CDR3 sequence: CASSLEGIFLEQYF. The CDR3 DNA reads TGTGCCAGCAGCTTGGAGGGCATCTTCCTCGAGCAGTACTTC.